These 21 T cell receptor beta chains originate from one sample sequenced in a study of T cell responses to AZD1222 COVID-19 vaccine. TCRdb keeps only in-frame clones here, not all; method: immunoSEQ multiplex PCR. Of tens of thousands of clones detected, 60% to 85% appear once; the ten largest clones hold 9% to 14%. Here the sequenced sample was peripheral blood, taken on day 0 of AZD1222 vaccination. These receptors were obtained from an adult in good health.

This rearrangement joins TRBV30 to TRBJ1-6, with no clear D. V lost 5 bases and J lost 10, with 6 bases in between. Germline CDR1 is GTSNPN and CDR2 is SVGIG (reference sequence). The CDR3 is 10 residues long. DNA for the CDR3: TGTGCCTGGTTTGCGTCACCCCTCCACTTT. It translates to CAWFASPLHF.

Written as DNA, the CDR3 is TGTGCCAGCAGTTTGGAGCCGGTCACTGAAGCTTTCTTT. Translating it yields CASSLEPVTEAFF. This sequence joins TRBV12-3 or TRBV12-4 and TRBJ1-1; D is unresolved. The V gene lost 3 bases and the J gene lost 4 bases, with 9 bases spanning the gap. The length of the CDR3 is 13 residues.

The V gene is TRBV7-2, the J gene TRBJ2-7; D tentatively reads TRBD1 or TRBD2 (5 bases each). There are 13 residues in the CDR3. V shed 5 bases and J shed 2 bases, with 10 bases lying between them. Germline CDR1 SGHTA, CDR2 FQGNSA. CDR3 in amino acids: CASSAGTPYEQYF. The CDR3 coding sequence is TGTGCCAGCAGCGCCGGGACGCCCTACGAGCAGTACTTC.

This CDR3 reads CASSQGAGLAGAQLDEQFF. The DNA of the CDR3 is TGCGCCAGCAGCCAAGGTGCGGGACTAGCGGGGGCCCAGCTGGATGAGCAGTTCTTC. The rearrangement uses TRBV4-3 and TRBJ2-1; 14 positions agree with TRBD2. The CDR3 totals 19 residues. Germline-derived CDR1 and CDR2 are LGHNA and YSLEER. Trimming removed 1 base from V and 8 bases from J; junction bases left unmatched: 13.

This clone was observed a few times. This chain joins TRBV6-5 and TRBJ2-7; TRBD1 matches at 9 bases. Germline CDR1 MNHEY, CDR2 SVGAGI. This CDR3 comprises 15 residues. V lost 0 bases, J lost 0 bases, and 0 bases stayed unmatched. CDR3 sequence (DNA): TGTGCCAGCAGTTACTCGACAGGGGGCTCCTACGAGCAGTACTTC. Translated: CASSYSTGGSYEQYF.

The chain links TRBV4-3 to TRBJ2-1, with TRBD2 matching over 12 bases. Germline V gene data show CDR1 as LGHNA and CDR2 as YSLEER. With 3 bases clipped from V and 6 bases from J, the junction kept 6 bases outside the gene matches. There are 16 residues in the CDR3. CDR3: CASSQAGLAGPNEQFF. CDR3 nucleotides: TGCGCCAGCAGCCAGGCGGGACTAGCGGGCCCCAATGAGCAGTTCTTC.

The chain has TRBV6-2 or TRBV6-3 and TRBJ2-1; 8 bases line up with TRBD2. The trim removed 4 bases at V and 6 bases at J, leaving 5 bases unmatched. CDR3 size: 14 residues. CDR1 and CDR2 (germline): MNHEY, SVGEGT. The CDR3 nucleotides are TGTGCCAGCAGTTCCTCGGGAGGGTTCAATGAGCAGTTCTTC. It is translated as CASSSSGGFNEQFF.

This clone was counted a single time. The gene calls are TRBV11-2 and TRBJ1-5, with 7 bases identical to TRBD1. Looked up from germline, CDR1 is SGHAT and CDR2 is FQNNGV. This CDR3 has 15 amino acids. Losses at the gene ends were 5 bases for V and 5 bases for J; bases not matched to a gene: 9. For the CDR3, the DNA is TGTGCCAGCAGCCGTGATCCGGGACAGTATCAGCCCCAGCATTTT. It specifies CASSRDPGQYQPQHF.

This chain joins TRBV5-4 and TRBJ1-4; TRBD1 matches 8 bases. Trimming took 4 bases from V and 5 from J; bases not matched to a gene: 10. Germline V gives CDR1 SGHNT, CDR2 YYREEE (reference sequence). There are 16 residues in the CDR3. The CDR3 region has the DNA TGTGCCAGCAGCCCGGGACAGGAAGGGCGCAATGAAAAACTGTTTTTT. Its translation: CASSPGQEGRNEKLFF. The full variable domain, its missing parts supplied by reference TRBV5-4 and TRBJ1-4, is ETGVTQSPTHLIKTRGQQVTLRCSSQSGHNTVSWYQQALGQGPQFIFQYYREEENGRGNFPPRFSGLQFPNYSSELNVNALELDDSALYLCASSPGQEGRNEKLFFGSGTQLSVL.

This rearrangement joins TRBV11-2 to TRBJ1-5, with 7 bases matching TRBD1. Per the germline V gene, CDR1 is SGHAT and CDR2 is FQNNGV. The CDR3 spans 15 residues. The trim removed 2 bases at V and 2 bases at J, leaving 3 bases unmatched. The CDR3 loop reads CASSLRGQGNQPQHF. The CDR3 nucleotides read TGTGCCAGCAGCTTAAGAGGACAGGGCAATCAGCCCCAGCATTTT.

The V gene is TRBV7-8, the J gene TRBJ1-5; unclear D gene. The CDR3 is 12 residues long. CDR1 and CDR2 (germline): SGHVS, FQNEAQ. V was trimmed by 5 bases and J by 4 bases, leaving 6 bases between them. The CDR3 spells CASSEINQPQHF. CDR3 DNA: TGTGCCAGCAGCGAGATAAATCAGCCCCAGCATTTT.

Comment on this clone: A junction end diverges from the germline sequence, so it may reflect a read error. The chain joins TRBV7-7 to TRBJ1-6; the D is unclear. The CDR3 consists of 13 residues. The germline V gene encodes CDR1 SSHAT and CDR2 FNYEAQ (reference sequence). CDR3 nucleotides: TGTGCTAGCAGCTTAAATTCTCGTTCACCCCTCCACTTT. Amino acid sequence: CASSLNSRSPLHF.

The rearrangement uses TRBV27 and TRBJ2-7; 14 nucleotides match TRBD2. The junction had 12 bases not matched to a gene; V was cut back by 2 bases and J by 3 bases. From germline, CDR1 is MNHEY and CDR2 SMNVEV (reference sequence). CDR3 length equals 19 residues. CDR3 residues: CASSLRGGGLAGVYYEQYF. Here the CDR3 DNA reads TGTGCCAGCAGTTTACGCGGTGGGGGACTAGCGGGGGTCTACTACGAGCAGTACTTC.

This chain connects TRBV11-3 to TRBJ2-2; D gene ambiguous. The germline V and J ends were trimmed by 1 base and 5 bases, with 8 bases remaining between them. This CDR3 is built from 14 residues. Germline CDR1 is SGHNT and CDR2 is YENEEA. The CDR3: CASSLVSLTGELFF. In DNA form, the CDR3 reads TGTGCCAGCAGCTTAGTCTCCCTGACCGGGGAGCTGTTTTTT.

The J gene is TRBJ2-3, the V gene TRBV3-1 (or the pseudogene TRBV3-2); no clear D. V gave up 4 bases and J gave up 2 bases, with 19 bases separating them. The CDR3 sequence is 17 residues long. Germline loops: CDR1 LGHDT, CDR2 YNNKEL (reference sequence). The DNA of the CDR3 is TGTGCCAGCAGCCCAACCACCTCCGGGTGGATCACAGATACGCAGTATTTT. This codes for CASSPTTSGWITDTQYF.

The CDR3 nucleotides are TGTGCCACAACTCGGACAGGAATCTACGAGCAGTACTTC. Translation gives CATTRTGIYEQYF. The rearrangement uses TRBV27 and TRBJ2-7; 7 bases are shared with TRBD1. V gave up 10 bases and J gave up 3 bases; unmatched junction bases: 9. CDR3 size: 13 residues. Per germline, CDR1 MNHEY and CDR2 SMNVEV (reference sequence).

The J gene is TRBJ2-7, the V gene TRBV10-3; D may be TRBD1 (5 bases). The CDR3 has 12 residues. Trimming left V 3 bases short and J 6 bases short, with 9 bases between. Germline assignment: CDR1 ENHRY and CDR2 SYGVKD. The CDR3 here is CAISEVGAEQYF. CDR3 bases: TGTGCCATCAGTGAAGTAGGGGCCGAGCAGTACTTC.

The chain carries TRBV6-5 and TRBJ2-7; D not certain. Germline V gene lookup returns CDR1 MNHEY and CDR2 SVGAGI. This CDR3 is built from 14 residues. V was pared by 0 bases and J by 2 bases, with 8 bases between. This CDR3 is CASSYSGSTYEQYF. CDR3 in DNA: TGTGCCAGCAGTTACTCGGGGTCGACCTACGAGCAGTACTTC.

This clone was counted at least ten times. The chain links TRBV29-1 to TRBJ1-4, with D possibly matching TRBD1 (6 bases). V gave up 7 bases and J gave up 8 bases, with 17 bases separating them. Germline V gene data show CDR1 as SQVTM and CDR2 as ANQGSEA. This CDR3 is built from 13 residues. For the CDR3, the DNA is TGCAGCGCTGCAACAGGGCTGGGAGAAAAACTGTTTTTT. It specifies CSAATGLGEKLFF.

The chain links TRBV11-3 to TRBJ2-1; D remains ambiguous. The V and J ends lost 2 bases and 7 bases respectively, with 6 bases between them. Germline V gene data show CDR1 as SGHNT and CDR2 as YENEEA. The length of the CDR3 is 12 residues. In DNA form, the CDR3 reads TGTGCCAGCAGCTTATTGGCGAATGAGCAGTTCTTC. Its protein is CASSLLANEQFF.

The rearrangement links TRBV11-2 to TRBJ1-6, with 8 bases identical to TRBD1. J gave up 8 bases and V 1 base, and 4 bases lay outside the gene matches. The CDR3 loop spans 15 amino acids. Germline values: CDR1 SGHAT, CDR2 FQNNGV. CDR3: CASSLGRTGHSPLHF. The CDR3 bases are TGTGCCAGCAGCTTAGGTCGGACAGGGCATTCACCCCTCCACTTT.